Below are 10 T cell receptor beta chains sequenced from a single sample in a study of T cell repertoires in cytomegalovirus infection. TCRdb re-called the reads through MiXCR, storing one row per CDR3 protein. Among some 940,000 distinct CDR3 sequences listed, approximately 32% were seen once. Which antigens these TCRs recognize remains unknown. The source material was cultured CD8+ T cells from PBMCs, sampled from culture after CMV antigen stimulation. The receptors derive from a human donor in good health (CMV status not recorded). Some clones in this sample may be carry-over from other donors' samples.

A note on this clonotype: One end of the junction is discordant with germline, which a read error may explain. The CDR3 nucleotides read TGTGCTAGCAGCCAGGACTTGCGGGGCTACAATGAGCAGTTCTTC. Its protein is CASSQDLRGYNEQFF. V is TRBV7-7 and J is TRBJ2-1, with a possible D match to TRBD2 (6 bases). The CDR3 is 15 amino acids. CDR1 and CDR2 from the germline V gene are SSHAT and FNYEAQ (reference sequence).

This clonotype came up a few times. The rearrangement uses TRBV19 and TRBJ2-1, with 8 positions matching TRBD1. V lost 4 bases and J lost 7; bases outside the gene matches: 3. Germline V CDR1 and CDR2: LNHDA, SQIVND (reference sequence). The CDR3 totals 13 residues. CDR3: CASSKYRGNEQFF. CDR3 in DNA: TGTGCCAGTAGTAAATACAGGGGGAATGAGCAGTTCTTC.

This chain joins TRBV2 and TRBJ1-1, with a tentative D call TRBD1 (6 bases). Trimming took 0 bases from V and 0 from J, leaving 14 bases between them. Looked up from germline, CDR1 is SNHLY and CDR2 is FYNNEI. The length of the CDR3 is 17 residues. The CDR3 region is CASSEALRGQMNTEAFF. CDR3 bases: TGTGCCAGCAGTGAAGCGCTTAGGGGACAAATGAACACTGAAGCTTTCTTT.

This rearrangement joins TRBV6-5 to TRBJ2-3; D possibly matches TRBD1 or TRBD2 (5 bases each). Germline lookup yields CDR1 MNHEY and CDR2 SVGAGI. The CDR3 is 15 amino acids. V dropped 6 bases and J dropped 2 bases, with 15 bases sitting between them. DNA for the CDR3: TGTGCCAGCAGCCCCGAGGGGCGCCCCACAGATACGCAGTATTTT. Translating it yields CASSPEGRPTDTQYF.

The chain joins TRBV20-1 to TRBJ2-7, with 8 bases aligning to TRBD2. The ends lost 0 bases at V and 0 bases at J; junction bases unmatched: 7. The CDR3 is 16 residues long. Germline CDR1 is DFQATT and CDR2 is SNEGSKA (reference sequence). CDR3 amino acids: CSARDLGGVSSYEQYF. CDR3 in DNA: TGCAGTGCTAGAGATCTCGGGGGGGTGAGCTCCTACGAGCAGTACTTC.

This clonotype was found a few times. V gene TRBV5-6 combines with J gene TRBJ2-2; D may be TRBD2 (5 bases). V lost 4 bases and J 2 bases, leaving 9 bases between the germline ends. The CDR3 has 14 amino acids. Germline V gives CDR1 SGHDT, CDR2 YYEEEE. CDR3 nucleotides: TGTGCCAGCAGCCCGGGATTCAACACCGGGGAGCTGTTTTTT. Residues: CASSPGFNTGELFF.

This clonotype turned up a few times. J is TRBJ2-1 and V is TRBV19; 8 positions match TRBD2. The CDR3 runs to 15 residues. The V and J ends lost 1 base and 6 bases, in that order; junction bases with no gene match: 5. Germline CDR1 and CDR2: LNHDA and SQIVND (reference sequence). As DNA, the CDR3 is TGTGCCAGTAGTATAGGTAGCGGGGCTGTCAATGAGCAGTTCTTC. Amino acid sequence: CASSIGSGAVNEQFF.

This clonotype was detected a few times. The chain's CDR3 is CASSVDGGSTNEQFF. The CDR3, as DNA: TGTGCCAGCAGCGTAGACGGGGGATCCACCAATGAGCAGTTCTTC. The rearrangement links TRBV9 to TRBJ2-1, with D perhaps TRBD2 (6 bases). CDR3 length: 15 amino acids. Germline-derived CDR1 and CDR2 are SGDLS and YYNGEE. V was shortened by 0 bases and J by 6 bases, with 13 bases between the two germline ends.

The gene calls are TRBV10-1 and TRBJ1-2; 11 positions agree with TRBD1. CDR1 and CDR2 (germline): WNHNN, SYGVQD (reference sequence). The junction had 11 bases not matched to a gene; V was cut back by 6 bases and J by 5 bases. This CDR3 has 16 amino acids. The CDR3 region is CASSRDRGSGPYGYTF. In DNA, the CDR3 is TGCGCCAGCAGCAGGGACAGGGGGTCAGGTCCTTATGGCTACACCTTC.

This rearrangement joins TRBV6-4 to TRBJ2-3, with 8 bases matching TRBD1. CDR1 is MRHNA, CDR2 SNTAGT, per germline. This CDR3 has 17 residues. Losses at the gene ends were 3 bases for V and 1 base for J; bases not matched to a gene: 9. The CDR3 coding sequence is TGTGCCAGCAGTGAAACTCAGGGGGCGAGGGGCACAGATACGCAGTATTTT. It codes for CASSETQGARGTDTQYF.